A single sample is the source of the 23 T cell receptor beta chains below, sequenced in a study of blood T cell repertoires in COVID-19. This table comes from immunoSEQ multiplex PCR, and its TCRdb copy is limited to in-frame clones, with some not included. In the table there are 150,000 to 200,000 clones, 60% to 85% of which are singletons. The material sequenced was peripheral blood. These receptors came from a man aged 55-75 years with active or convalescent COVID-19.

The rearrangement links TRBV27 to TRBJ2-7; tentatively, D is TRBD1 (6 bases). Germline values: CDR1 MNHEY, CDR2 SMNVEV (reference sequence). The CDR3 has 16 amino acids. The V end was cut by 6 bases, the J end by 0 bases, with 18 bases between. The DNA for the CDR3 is TGTGCCAGCAGCCGCAGCACCTCGACAGGCTCCTACGAGCAGTACTTC. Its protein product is CASSRSTSTGSYEQYF.

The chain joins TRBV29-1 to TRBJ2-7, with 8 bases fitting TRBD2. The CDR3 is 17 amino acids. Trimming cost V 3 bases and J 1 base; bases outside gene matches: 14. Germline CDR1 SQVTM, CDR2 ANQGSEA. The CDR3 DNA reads TGCAGCGTTGAGTCGGGAGGGGACCCCGACTATTCCTACGAGCAGTACTTC. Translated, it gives CSVESGGDPDYSYEQYF.

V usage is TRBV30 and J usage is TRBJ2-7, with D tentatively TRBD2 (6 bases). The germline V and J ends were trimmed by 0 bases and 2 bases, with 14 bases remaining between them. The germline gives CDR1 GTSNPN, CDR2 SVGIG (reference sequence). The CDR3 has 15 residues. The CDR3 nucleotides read TGTGCCTGGAGTGTGGGGCGCGGGGCTCCCTACGAGCAGTACTTC. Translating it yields CAWSVGRGAPYEQYF.

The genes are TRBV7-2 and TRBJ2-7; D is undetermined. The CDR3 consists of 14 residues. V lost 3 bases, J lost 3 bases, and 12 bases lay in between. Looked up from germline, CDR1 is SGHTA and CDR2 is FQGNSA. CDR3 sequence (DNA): TGTGCCAGCAGCTTCCGGCGGTCAGACTACGAGCAGTACTTC. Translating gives CASSFRRSDYEQYF.

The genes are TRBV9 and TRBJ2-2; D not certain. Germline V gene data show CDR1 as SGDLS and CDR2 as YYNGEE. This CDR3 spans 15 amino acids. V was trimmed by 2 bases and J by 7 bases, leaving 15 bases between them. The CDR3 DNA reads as TGTGCCAGCAGCGTCGGTAGACTGGAAGGCGGGGAGCTGTTTTTT. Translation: CASSVGRLEGGELFF.

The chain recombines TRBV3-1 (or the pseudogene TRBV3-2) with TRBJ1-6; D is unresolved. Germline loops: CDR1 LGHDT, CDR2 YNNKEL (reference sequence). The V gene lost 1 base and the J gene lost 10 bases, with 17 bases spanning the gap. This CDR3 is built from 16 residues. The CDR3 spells CASSQGAGSGGSPLHF. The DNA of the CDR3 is TGTGCCAGCAGCCAAGGAGCGGGGAGTGGTGGGTCACCCCTCCACTTT.

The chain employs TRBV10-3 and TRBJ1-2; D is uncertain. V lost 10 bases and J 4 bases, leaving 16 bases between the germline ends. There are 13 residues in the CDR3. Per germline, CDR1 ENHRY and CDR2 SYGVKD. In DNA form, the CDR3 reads TGTGCCACCACCGGGATTACTACCTATGGCTACACCTTC. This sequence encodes CATTGITTYGYTF.

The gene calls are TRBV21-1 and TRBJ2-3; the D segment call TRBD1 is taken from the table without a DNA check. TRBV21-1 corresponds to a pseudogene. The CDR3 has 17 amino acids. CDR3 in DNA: TGTGCCAGCAGCAAGAGGGGACAGGAGGGGACCACAGATACGCAGTATTTT. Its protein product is CASSKRGQEGTTDTQYF.

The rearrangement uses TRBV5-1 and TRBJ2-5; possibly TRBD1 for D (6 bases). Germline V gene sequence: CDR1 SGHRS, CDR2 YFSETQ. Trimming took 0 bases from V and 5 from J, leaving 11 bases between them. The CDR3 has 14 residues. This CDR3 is CASSLGQVGETQYF. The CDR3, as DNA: TGCGCCAGCAGCTTGGGACAGGTGGGGGAGACCCAGTACTTC.

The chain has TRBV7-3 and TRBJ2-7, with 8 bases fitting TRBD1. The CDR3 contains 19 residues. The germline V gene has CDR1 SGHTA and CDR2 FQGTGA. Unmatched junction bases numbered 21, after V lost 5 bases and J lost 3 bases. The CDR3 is CASSPNFLDPGQEDYEQYF. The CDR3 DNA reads TGTGCCAGCAGCCCAAACTTTTTGGATCCGGGACAGGAGGACTACGAGCAGTACTTC.

DNA of the CDR3: TGTGCCAGCAGCCCAAACAGGGGCACTGAGCAGTACTTC. Translated: CASSPNRGTEQYF. The rearrangement links TRBV5-4 to TRBJ2-7; TRBD1 aligns across 7 bases. V shed 4 bases, J shed 7 bases, and the junction held 8 bases outside the gene matches. Germline V gives CDR1 SGHNT, CDR2 YYREEE (reference sequence). This CDR3 is 13 amino acids long. Drawing the rest from reference TRBV5-4 and TRBJ2-7, the complete variable domain is ETGVTQSPTHLIKTRGQQVTLRCSSQSGHNTVSWYQQALGQGPQFIFQYYREEENGRGNFPPRFSGLQFPNYSSELNVNALELDDSALYLCASSPNRGTEQYFGPGTRLTVT.

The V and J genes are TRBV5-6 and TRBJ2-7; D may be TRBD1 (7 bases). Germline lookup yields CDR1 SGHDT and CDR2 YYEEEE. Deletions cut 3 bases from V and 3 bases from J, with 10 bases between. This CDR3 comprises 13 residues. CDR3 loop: CASSSGGNYEQYF. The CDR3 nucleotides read TGTGCCAGCAGCTCAGGGGGGAACTACGAGCAGTACTTC.

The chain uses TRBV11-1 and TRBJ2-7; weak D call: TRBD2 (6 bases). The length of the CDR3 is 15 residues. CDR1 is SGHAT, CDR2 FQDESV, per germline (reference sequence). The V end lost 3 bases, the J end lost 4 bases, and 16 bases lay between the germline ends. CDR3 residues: CASSFGGEGWYEQYF. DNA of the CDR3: TGTGCCAGCAGCTTCGGGGGAGAGGGTTGGTACGAGCAGTACTTC.

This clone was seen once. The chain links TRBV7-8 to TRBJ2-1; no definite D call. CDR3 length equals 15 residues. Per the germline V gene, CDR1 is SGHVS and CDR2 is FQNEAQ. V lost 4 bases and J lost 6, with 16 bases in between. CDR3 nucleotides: TGTGCCAGCAGCTCACGTGCGTTTACGGGCAATGAGCAGTTCTTC. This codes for CASSSRAFTGNEQFF.

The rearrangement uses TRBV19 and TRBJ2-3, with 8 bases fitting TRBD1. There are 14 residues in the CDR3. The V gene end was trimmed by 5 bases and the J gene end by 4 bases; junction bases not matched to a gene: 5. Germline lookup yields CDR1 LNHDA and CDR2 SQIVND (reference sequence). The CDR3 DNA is TGTGCCAGTAGTCAAGACAGGGGCGCAGATACGCAGTATTTT. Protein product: CASSQDRGADTQYF.

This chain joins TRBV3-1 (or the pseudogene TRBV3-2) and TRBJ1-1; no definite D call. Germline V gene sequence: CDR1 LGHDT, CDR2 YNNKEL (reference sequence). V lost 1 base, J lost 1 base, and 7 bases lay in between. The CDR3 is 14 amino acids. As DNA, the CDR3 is TGTGCCAGCAGCCAAGCCCCCAGGAACACTGAAGCTTTCTTT. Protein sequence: CASSQAPRNTEAFF.

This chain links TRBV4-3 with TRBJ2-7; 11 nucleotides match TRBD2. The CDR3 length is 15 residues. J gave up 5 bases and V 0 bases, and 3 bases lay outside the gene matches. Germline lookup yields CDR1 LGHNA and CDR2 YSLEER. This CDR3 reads CASSQDSTSGNEQYF. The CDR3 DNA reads TGCGCCAGCAGCCAAGATTCGACTAGCGGGAACGAGCAGTACTTC.

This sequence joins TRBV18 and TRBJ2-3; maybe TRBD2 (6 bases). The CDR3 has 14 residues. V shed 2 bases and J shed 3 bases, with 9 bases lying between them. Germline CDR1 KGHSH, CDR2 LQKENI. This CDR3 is CASSPSGRTDTQYF. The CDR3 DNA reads TGTGCCAGCTCACCATCAGGGAGGACAGATACGCAGTATTTT.

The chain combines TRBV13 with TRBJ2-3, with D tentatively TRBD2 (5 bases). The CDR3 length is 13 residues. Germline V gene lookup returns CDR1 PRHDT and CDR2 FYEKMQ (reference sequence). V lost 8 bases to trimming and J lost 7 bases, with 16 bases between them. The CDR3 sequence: CASARLALNTQYF. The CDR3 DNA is TGTGCCAGCGCTCGGCTAGCTTTAAATACGCAGTATTTT.

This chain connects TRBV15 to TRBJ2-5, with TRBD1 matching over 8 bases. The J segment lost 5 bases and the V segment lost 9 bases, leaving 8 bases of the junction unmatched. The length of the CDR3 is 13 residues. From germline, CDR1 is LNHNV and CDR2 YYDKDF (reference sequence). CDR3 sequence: CATAGQGVETQYF. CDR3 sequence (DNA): TGTGCCACTGCCGGACAGGGCGTGGAGACCCAGTACTTC.

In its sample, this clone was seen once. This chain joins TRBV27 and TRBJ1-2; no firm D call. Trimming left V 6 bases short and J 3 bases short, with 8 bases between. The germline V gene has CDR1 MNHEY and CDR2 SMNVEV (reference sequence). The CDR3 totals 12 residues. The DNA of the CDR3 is TGTGCCAGCAGGGCCGAGGACTATGGCTACACCTTC. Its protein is CASRAEDYGYTF.

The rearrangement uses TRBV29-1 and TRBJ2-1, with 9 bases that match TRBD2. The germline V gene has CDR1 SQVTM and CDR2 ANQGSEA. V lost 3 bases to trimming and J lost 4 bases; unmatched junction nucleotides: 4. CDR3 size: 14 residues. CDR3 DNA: TGCAGCGTTGAGTCGCGGGAGGGATACAATGAGCAGTTCTTC. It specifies CSVESREGYNEQFF.

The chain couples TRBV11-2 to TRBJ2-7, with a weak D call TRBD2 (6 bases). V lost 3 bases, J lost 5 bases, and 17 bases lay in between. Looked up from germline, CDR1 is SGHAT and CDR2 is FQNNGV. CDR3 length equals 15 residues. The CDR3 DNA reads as TGTGCCAGCAGCTTTTCCCGACGGAGGGGAAACGAGCAGTACTTC. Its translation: CASSFSRRRGNEQYF.